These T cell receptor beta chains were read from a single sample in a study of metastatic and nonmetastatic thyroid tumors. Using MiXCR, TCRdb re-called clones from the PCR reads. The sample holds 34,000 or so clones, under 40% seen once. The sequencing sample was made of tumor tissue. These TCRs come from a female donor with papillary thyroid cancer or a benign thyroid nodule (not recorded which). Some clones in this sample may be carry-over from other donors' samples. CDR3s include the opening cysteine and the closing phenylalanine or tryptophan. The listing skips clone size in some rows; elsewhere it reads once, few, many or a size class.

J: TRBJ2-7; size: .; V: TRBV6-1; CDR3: CASRDRDTYEQYF
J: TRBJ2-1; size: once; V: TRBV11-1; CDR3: CASSPRDRGYIEQFF
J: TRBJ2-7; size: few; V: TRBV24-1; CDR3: CATSESGQLGTNEQYF
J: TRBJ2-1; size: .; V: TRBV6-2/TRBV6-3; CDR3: CASTDQRGSYNEQFF
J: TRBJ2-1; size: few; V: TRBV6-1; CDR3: CASGTQGSEQFF
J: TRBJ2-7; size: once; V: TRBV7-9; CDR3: CASSFTTGPSYEQYF
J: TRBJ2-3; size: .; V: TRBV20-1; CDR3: CSAVHVRDKVNTQYF
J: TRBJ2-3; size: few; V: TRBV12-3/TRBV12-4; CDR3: CASSFHADTQYF
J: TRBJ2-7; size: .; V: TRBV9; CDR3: CASSVGQGGTYEQYF
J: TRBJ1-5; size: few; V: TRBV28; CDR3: CASSLGLSNQPQHF
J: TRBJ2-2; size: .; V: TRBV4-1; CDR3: CASSQAPGSLNTGELFF
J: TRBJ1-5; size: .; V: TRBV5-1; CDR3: CASSLFTGVNQPQHF
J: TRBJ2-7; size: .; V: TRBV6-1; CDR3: CASSPHRTPGYEQYF
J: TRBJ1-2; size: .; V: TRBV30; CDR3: CACDRAPGYTF
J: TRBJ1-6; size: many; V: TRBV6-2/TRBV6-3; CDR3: CASTEGSPLHF
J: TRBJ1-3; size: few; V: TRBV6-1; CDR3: CASYLRGESGNTIYF
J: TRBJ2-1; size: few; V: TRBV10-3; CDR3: CAISVQTAAQINEQFF
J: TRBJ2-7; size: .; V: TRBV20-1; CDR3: CSARFSGLSYEQYF
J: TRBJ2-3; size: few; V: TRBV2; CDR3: CASSLRGGGTDTQYF
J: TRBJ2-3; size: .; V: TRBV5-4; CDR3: CASRSGGSDTQYF
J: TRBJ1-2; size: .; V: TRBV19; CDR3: CASSRRGEAGGYTF
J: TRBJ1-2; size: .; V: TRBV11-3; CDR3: CASSPGQVYGYTF
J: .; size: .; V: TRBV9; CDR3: CASSVGVRYNEQFF
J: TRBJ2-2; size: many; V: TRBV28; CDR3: CASTKDRGWSGELFF
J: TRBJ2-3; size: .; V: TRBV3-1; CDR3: CASSQAEADTQYF
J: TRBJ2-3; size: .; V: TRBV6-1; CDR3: CASSEEGGRADTQYF
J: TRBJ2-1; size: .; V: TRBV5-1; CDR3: CATQSDSYNEQFF
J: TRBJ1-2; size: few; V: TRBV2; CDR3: CASSEMGYTF
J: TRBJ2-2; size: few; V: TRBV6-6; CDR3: CASSYDGGVDTGELFF
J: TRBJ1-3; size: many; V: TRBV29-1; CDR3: CSGYRGNTIYF
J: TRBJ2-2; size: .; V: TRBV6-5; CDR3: CASSYLGGQSRSGELFF
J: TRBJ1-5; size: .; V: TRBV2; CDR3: CASRDGTPNQPQHF
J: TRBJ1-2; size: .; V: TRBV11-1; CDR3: CASSLGGDPRTLGYTF
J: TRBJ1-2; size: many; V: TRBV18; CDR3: CASSPTGWLGYTF
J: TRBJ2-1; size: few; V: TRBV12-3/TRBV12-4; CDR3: CASSLGPPSYNEQFF
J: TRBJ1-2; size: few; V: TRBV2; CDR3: CASKEGRNYGYTF
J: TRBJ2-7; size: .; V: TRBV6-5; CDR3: CASSYGLGPSSEQYF
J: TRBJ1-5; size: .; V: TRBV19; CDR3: CASKQGAAYSNQPQHF
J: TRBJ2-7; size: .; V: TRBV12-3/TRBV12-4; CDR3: CASSLARRTEQYF
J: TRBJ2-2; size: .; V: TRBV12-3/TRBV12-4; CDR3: CASSFRLADTGELFF
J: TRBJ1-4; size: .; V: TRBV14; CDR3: CASSQGARGIGEKLFF
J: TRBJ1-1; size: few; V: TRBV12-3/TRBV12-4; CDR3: CASSLGGLNTEAFF
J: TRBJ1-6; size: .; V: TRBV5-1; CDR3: CASSLVAVNSPLHF
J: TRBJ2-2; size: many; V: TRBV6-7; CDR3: CASGGTSGRVGTGELFF
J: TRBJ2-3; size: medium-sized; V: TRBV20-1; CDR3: CSAPSGVTQYF
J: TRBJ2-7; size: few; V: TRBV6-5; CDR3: CASSYLGDSYEQYF
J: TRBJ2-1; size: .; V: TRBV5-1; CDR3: CASSHGRGGQGLDEQFF
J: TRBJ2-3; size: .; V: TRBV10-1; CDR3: CASSAGTGDTDTQYF
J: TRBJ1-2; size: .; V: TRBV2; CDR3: CASSEVRGVNYGYTF
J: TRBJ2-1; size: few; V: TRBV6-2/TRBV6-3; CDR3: CASSYAPGLPLGEQFF
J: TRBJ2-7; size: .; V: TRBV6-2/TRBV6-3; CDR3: CASRTIAGDSYEQYF
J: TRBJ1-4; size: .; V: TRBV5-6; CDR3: CASSLVGDRDEKLFF
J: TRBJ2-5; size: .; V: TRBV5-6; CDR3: CASSLTPGSADREETQYF